These 15 T cell receptor beta chains came from one sample sequenced in a study of cytomegalovirus exposure and HLA in healthy donors. Using immunoSEQ multiplex PCR, the repertoire was profiled, and TCRdb retains in-frame clones only, with some absent. The sample shows around 170,000 clones, around 90% of them seen only once. Sequencing input: PBMCs. The source is a man between 18 and 35 years old in good health and CMV-seronegative.

The genes are TRBV7-9 and TRBJ2-6; 9 bases fit TRBD1. This CDR3 comprises 19 residues. CDR1 SEHNR and CDR2 FQNEAQ come from the germline V gene (reference sequence). J was trimmed by 2 bases and V by 5 bases; bases with no gene match: 13. The CDR3 protein is CASSTTGGQGGAGANVLTF. DNA for the CDR3: TGTGCCAGCAGCACCACCGGGGGACAGGGAGGTGCTGGGGCCAACGTCCTGACTTTC.

J is TRBJ1-5 and V is TRBV28; 10 bases line up with TRBD1. Germline CDR1 MDHEN, CDR2 SYDVKM. This CDR3 has 15 amino acids. Trimming removed 4 bases from V and 7 bases from J; junction bases left unmatched: 7. CDR3 residues: CASSSRDRGRQPQHF. In DNA, the CDR3 is TGTGCCAGCAGTTCCCGGGACAGGGGAAGGCAGCCCCAGCATTTT.

This clone was picked up one time. The chain couples TRBV7-2 to TRBJ1-2, with TRBD1 matching over 9 bases. CDR1 is SGHTA and CDR2 is FQGNSA in the germline V gene. This CDR3 has 14 residues. The J segment lost 2 bases and the V segment lost 5 bases, leaving 3 bases of the junction unmatched. CDR3 DNA sequence: TGTGCCAGCAGCCGTGGACAGGGGAACTATGGCTACACCTTC. Protein: CASSRGQGNYGYTF.

This clone was seen only once. The V call is TRBV7-9, the J call TRBJ1-4, with TRBD1 as a possible D gene (6 bases). Trimming pared 2 bases from V and 4 bases from J, leaving 8 bases between. Germline V CDR1 and CDR2: SEHNR, FQNEAQ (reference sequence). The CDR3 covers 14 residues. Here the CDR3 reads CASSLRTVNEKLFF. CDR3 nucleotides: TGTGCCAGCAGCTTACGGACAGTTAATGAAAAACTGTTTTTT.

The rearrangement joins TRBV11-2 to TRBJ2-5; TRBD1 aligns across 10 bases. Germline values: CDR1 SGHAT, CDR2 FQNNGV. The CDR3 is 17 amino acids. The V gene end was trimmed by 5 bases and the J gene end by 5 bases; junction bases not matched to a gene: 14. The CDR3 here is CASSHWTGGLIRETQYF. The CDR3 DNA follows: TGTGCCAGCAGCCACTGGACAGGGGGGCTAATACGGGAGACCCAGTACTTC.

The rearrangement uses TRBV11-2 and TRBJ2-3, with D possibly being TRBD2 (5 bases). This CDR3 spans 13 amino acids. V lost 5 bases and J lost 4, with 10 bases in between. Germline CDR1 and CDR2: SGHAT and FQNNGV. The CDR3 here is CASSGLLADTQYF. Written as DNA, the CDR3 is TGTGCCAGCAGCGGACTTTTGGCAGATACGCAGTATTTT.

The V gene is TRBV28, the J gene TRBJ1-1; possibly TRBD1 for D (5 bases). Germline CDR1 reads MDHEN; CDR2 reads SYDVKM. V lost 7 bases, J lost 5 bases, and 14 bases lay in between. The CDR3 is made up of 13 amino acids. The CDR3 DNA reads as TGTGCCAGCACCATGCGGGGGAGGACTGAAGCTTTCTTT. It is translated as CASTMRGRTEAFF.

This chain uses TRBV7-6 with TRBJ2-2; 10 nucleotides align to TRBD1. This CDR3 is 17 amino acids long. The germline CDR1 and CDR2 sequences are SGHVS and FNYEAQ. The V segment lost 5 bases and the J segment 5 bases; nucleotides outside the gene matches: 11. This CDR3 reads CASSQMLGQGPTGELFF. DNA for the CDR3: TGTGCCAGCAGCCAGATGCTGGGACAGGGGCCGACCGGGGAGCTGTTTTTT.

The J gene is TRBJ1-5, the V gene TRBV6-1; 9 bases fit TRBD1. The CDR3 runs to 13 residues. V dropped 7 bases and J dropped 4; count of bases not matched to a gene: 2. CDR1 and CDR2 (germline): MNHNS, SASEGT. The CDR3 coding sequence is TGTGCCAGCACTGGGACAGGGAATCAGCCCCAGCATTTT. It specifies CASTGTGNQPQHF.

This chain joins TRBV5-4 and TRBJ2-2; possibly TRBD1 for D (5 bases). The CDR3 runs 13 residues. The germline V and J ends were trimmed by 7 bases and 6 bases, with 13 bases remaining between them. The germline V gene has CDR1 SGHNT and CDR2 YYREEE (reference sequence). The CDR3 loop is CASRSVGAGELFF. The CDR3 DNA sequence: TGTGCCAGCCGTTCCGTAGGGGCCGGGGAGCTGTTTTTT.

The chain is built from TRBV4-3 and TRBJ1-4, with D maybe TRBD1 (5 bases). Germline V gene data show CDR1 as LGHNA and CDR2 as YSLEER. This CDR3 is built from 16 residues. The germline V and J ends were trimmed by 1 base and 2 bases, with 11 bases remaining between them. CDR3 protein: CASSQVQQGTNEKLFF. For the CDR3, the DNA is TGCGCCAGCAGCCAAGTCCAGCAGGGCACTAATGAAAAACTGTTTTTT.

This chain joins TRBV10-2 and TRBJ1-2; TRBD1 aligns across 7 bases. V was clipped by 7 bases and J by 1 base; unmatched bases: 3. Germline CDR1 WSHSY, CDR2 SAAADI. The CDR3 runs to 13 residues. The CDR3 DNA is TGCGCCAGCACAGGGACAGTTAACTATGGCTACACCTTC. Translation gives CASTGTVNYGYTF.

V and J are TRBV6-1 and TRBJ2-5; TRBD1 might be the D (5 bases). The CDR3 consists of 13 residues. Germline V gives CDR1 MNHNS, CDR2 SASEGT. The ends were cut back, 5 bases at V and 6 bases at J, with 13 bases in the middle. The CDR3 is CASSHQGEQTQYF. In nucleotides, the CDR3 is TGTGCCAGCAGTCATCAGGGTGAACAGACCCAGTACTTC.

The rearrangement joins TRBV7-8 to TRBJ2-2; no reliable D call. The CDR3 runs 14 residues. V lost 1 base to trimming and J lost 3 bases, with 6 bases between them. CDR1 is SGHVS and CDR2 is FQNEAQ in the germline V gene. Written as DNA, the CDR3 is TGTGCCAGCAGCTTAGAAGAGTACACCGGGGAGCTGTTTTTT. This codes for CASSLEEYTGELFF.

The V gene is TRBV2, the J gene TRBJ2-7; possibly TRBD2 for D (6 bases). The CDR3 is 13 residues long. Per the germline V gene, CDR1 is SNHLY and CDR2 is FYNNEI. Trimming cost V 3 bases and J 3 bases, with 9 bases left between them. The CDR3 reads CASSDGGRYEQYF. As DNA, the CDR3 is TGTGCCAGCAGTGACGGGGGTCGCTACGAGCAGTACTTC. The variable domain in full, with the rest retrieved from reference TRBV2 and TRBJ2-7, is EPEVTQTPSHQVTQMGQEVILRCVPISNHLYFYWYRQILGQKVEFLVSFYNNEISEKSEIFDDQFSVERPDGSNFTLKIRSTKLEDSAMYFCASSDGGRYEQYFGPGTRLTVT.